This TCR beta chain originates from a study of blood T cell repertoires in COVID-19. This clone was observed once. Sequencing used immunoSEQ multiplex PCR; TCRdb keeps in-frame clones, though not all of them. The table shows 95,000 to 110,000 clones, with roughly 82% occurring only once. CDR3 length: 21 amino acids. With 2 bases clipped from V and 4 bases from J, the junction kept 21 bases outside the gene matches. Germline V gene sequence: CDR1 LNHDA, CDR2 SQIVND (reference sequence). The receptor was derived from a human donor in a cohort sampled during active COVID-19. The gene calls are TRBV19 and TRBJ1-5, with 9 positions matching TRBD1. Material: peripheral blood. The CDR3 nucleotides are TGTGCCAGTAGTATAATTCCCCCGGGACAGGGCGGTAGGGCATTAAATCAGCCCCAGCATTTT. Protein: CASSIIPPGQGGRALNQPQHF.